These 29 T cell receptor beta chains originate from one sample sequenced in a study of blood T cell repertoires in COVID-19. The method was immunoSEQ multiplex PCR; TCRdb's version includes in-frame clones alone and lacks a portion of them. Here the sample spans around 75,000 clones, 75% to 90% being singletons. Sequencing was done on a sample of peripheral blood. These receptors came from a man between 50 and 59 years old with COVID-19, enrolled during active disease.

The rearrangement uses TRBV9 and TRBJ1-1, with TRBD1 identical over 9 bases. With 0 bases clipped from V and 6 bases from J, the junction kept 3 bases outside the gene matches. CDR1 is SGDLS, CDR2 YYNGEE, per germline. The CDR3 is made up of 14 amino acids. The CDR3 loop is CASSVAGQGSEAFF. CDR3 coding DNA: TGTGCCAGCAGCGTAGCGGGACAGGGTTCTGAAGCTTTCTTT.

The rearrangement uses TRBV5-8 and TRBJ2-7, with D possibly being TRBD1 (6 bases). The V gene lost 3 bases and the J gene lost 5 bases, with 18 bases spanning the gap. Germline V gene lookup returns CDR1 SGHTS and CDR2 YDEGEE. The CDR3 is 15 residues long. CDR3 in amino acids: CASSSNRVIVDEQYF. CDR3 DNA: TGTGCCAGCAGCTCTAACAGGGTCATAGTAGACGAGCAGTACTTC.

A few counts support this clone. The chain uses TRBV10-1 and TRBJ2-7; the D gene is possibly TRBD1 (5 bases). Trimming stripped 0 bases from V and 5 bases from J, with 11 bases between. Per the germline V gene, CDR1 is WNHNN and CDR2 is SYGVQD (reference sequence). The length of the CDR3 is 14 residues. The CDR3 region has the DNA TGCGCCAGCAGTGAGTCCAGCAGGGTCGACGAGCAGTACTTC. Amino acids: CASSESSRVDEQYF.

The rearrangement links TRBV25-1 to TRBJ2-7, with 7 nucleotides matching TRBD1. CDR3 length: 14 residues. The germline V gene encodes CDR1 MGHDK and CDR2 SYGVNS. Trimming at V came to 5 bases and at J to 1 base, leaving 5 bases not matched to a gene. Here the CDR3 reads CASSKRDSSYEQYF. CDR3 DNA: TGTGCCAGCAGTAAACGGGACAGTTCCTACGAGCAGTACTTC.

This clone was recorded a few times. This chain links TRBV5-4 with TRBJ1-1; TRBD1 agrees at 8 bases. The V gene end was trimmed by 4 bases and the J gene end by 4 bases; junction bases not matched to a gene: 6. The CDR3 is 14 amino acids. Per germline, CDR1 SGHNT and CDR2 YYREEE (reference sequence). The CDR3 DNA reads TGTGCCAGCAGCCCAGGGACAGGAGCCACTGAAGCTTTCTTT. It encodes CASSPGTGATEAFF.

This clone was detected a few times. The V call is TRBV13, the J call TRBJ2-2, with 12 bases matching TRBD1. This CDR3 has 16 residues. The V gene's germline CDR1 is PRHDT and CDR2 FYEKMQ (reference sequence). Trimming removed 6 bases from V and 5 bases from J; junction bases left unmatched: 7. The CDR3: CASRPRDRGLTGELFF. DNA for the CDR3: TGTGCCAGCAGGCCCCGGGACAGGGGGCTGACCGGGGAGCTGTTTTTT.

This chain uses TRBV19 with TRBJ2-2, with TRBD2 matching over 9 bases. V lost 2 bases to trimming and J lost 5 bases; unmatched junction nucleotides: 6. The CDR3 spans 16 residues. Germline V CDR1 and CDR2: LNHDA, SQIVND (reference sequence). The DNA of the CDR3 is TGTGCCAGTAGTATAAGCCGAGCGGGAGGAACCGGGGAGCTGTTTTTT. Translated: CASSISRAGGTGELFF.

This chain links TRBV4-1 with TRBJ2-3, with D uncertain. Germline V gives CDR1 MGHRA, CDR2 YSYEKL. V gave up 5 bases and J gave up 0 bases, with 12 bases separating them. This CDR3 is built from 15 residues. CDR3 DNA sequence: TGCGCCAGCAGCAGCCTCGGAGCAAGCACAGATACGCAGTATTTT. This sequence encodes CASSSLGASTDTQYF.

The CDR3 here is CASSLGQRANEQFF. The DNA of the CDR3 is TGTGCCAGCAGCTTAGGCCAGCGGGCGAATGAGCAGTTCTTC. The chain is built from TRBV7-9 and TRBJ2-1; TRBD2 might be the D (6 bases). Deletions cut 1 base from V and 7 bases from J, with 11 bases between. The CDR3 is made up of 14 amino acids. Germline CDR1 reads SEHNR; CDR2 reads FQNEAQ (reference sequence).

This clone showed up just a few times. V usage is TRBV6-5 and J usage is TRBJ2-1; TRBD2 agrees at 9 bases. The V and J ends lost 10 bases and 4 bases, in that order; junction bases with no gene match: 11. This CDR3 has 15 amino acids. Germline assignment: CDR1 MNHEY and CDR2 SVGAGI. CDR3 loop: CATGQTSGPYNEQFF. For the CDR3, the DNA is TGTGCCACCGGACAAACTAGCGGGCCTTACAATGAGCAGTTCTTC.

The CDR3 loop is CASRGQANTGELFF. The CDR3 DNA follows: TGTGCCAGCAGGGGACAAGCGAACACCGGGGAGCTGTTTTTT. V is TRBV6-5 and J is TRBJ2-2; D might be TRBD1 (6 bases). Looked up from germline, CDR1 is MNHEY and CDR2 is SVGAGI. V was shortened by 6 bases and J by 0 bases, with 8 bases between the two germline ends. This CDR3 contains 14 residues.

The J gene is TRBJ2-7, the V gene TRBV28; perhaps TRBD2 as D (6 bases). This CDR3 spans 13 amino acids. The V and J ends lost 7 bases and 6 bases respectively, with 16 bases between them. The germline V gene encodes CDR1 MDHEN and CDR2 SYDVKM. The CDR3 sequence: CASKGGLILEQYF. The CDR3 bases are TGTGCCAGCAAGGGAGGCTTGATCCTCGAGCAGTACTTC.

This sequence joins TRBV7-8 and TRBJ2-2; D is possibly TRBD2 (6 bases). Germline V gene data show CDR1 as SGHVS and CDR2 as FQNEAQ. The CDR3 spans 19 residues. V dropped 5 bases and J dropped 4 bases, with 26 bases sitting between them. CDR3 DNA: TGTGCCAGCAGCCCCCGGGGGATTAGACCGCCCGGGACCACCGGGGAGCTGTTTTTT. Translating gives CASSPRGIRPPGTTGELFF.

The chain uses TRBV6-5 and TRBJ2-3; perhaps TRBD2 as D (7 bases). Germline lookup yields CDR1 MNHEY and CDR2 SVGAGI. V was pared by 7 bases and J by 8 bases, with 10 bases between. The CDR3 loop spans 11 amino acids. This CDR3 is CASKGEGTQYF. The CDR3, as DNA: TGTGCCAGCAAGGGGGAGGGTACGCAGTATTTT.

The rearrangement links TRBV5-1 to TRBJ2-3; TRBD1 is a possible D gene (6 bases). Germline CDR1 is SGHRS and CDR2 is YFSETQ. This CDR3 region has 15 residues. V lost 1 base and J lost 3, with 12 bases in between. CDR3 DNA: TGCGCCAGCAGCTTGTTAGGGGGAAAGACAGATACGCAGTATTTT. This gives the protein CASSLLGGKTDTQYF.

This clone was seen only a few times. The chain carries TRBV5-4 and TRBJ2-7; 8 bases fit TRBD2. The CDR3 loop spans 14 amino acids. Looked up from germline, CDR1 is SGHNT and CDR2 is YYREEE (reference sequence). The junction had 8 bases not matched to a gene; V was cut back by 4 bases and J by 5 bases. CDR3 DNA sequence: TGTGCCAGCAGCCCGGGGGGGGGTTTCGACGAGCAGTACTTC. This gives the protein CASSPGGGFDEQYF.

The gene calls are TRBV5-1 and TRBJ2-7; 7 bases map to TRBD2. CDR3 length equals 13 residues. Per the germline V gene, CDR1 is SGHRS and CDR2 is YFSETQ. With V trimmed by 8 bases and J by 2 bases, 7 bases remained unmatched. The CDR3 nucleotides are TGCGCCAGTACCCCGGGACTAACCTACGAGCAGTACTTC. Its protein is CASTPGLTYEQYF. Supplemented by reference TRBV5-1 and TRBJ2-7, the full variable domain reads KAGVTQTPRYLIKTRGQQVTLSCSPISGHRSVSWYQQTPGQGLQFLFEYFSETQRNKGNFPGRFSGRQFSNSRSEMNVSTLELGDSALYLCASTPGLTYEQYFGPGTRLTVT.

There are a few counts of this clone. The J gene is TRBJ2-1, the V gene TRBV11-2; D remains unclear. From germline, CDR1 is SGHAT and CDR2 FQNNGV. This CDR3 spans 12 amino acids. The V gene lost 5 bases and the J gene lost 7 bases, with 9 bases spanning the gap. The CDR3 DNA sequence: TGTGCCAGCAGCCCCTATTGGAATGAGCAGTTCTTC. It encodes CASSPYWNEQFF.

This sequence joins TRBV4-2 and TRBJ1-2; tentative D call: TRBD1 (6 bases). The CDR3 is made up of 15 amino acids. In germline, CDR1 is LGHNA, CDR2 YNFKEQ. V was trimmed by 2 bases and J by 5 bases, leaving 15 bases between them. CDR3 nucleotides: TGTGCCAGCAGCCAAACGACAGGTACCACTTATGGCTACACCTTC. It codes for CASSQTTGTTYGYTF.

The chain links TRBV2 to TRBJ1-4; the D is unclear. Germline assignment: CDR1 SNHLY and CDR2 FYNNEI. The CDR3 covers 13 residues. Trimming shortened V by 10 bases and J by 0 bases, and 9 bases separated the two germline ends. The CDR3 sequence is CATNRATNEKLFF. As DNA, the CDR3 is TGTGCCACAAATCGAGCAACTAATGAAAAACTGTTTTTT.

The rearrangement uses TRBV7-9 and TRBJ2-7; D is uncertain. From germline, CDR1 is SEHNR and CDR2 FQNEAQ (reference sequence). The CDR3 extends over 13 amino acids. Deletions cut 3 bases from V and 2 bases from J, with 8 bases between. The CDR3 loop reads CASSFGGTYEQYF. In DNA form, the CDR3 reads TGTGCCAGCAGCTTTGGCGGTACCTACGAGCAGTACTTC.

This chain connects TRBV5-1 to TRBJ2-5, with TRBD2 matching 11 bases. Germline V gene lookup returns CDR1 SGHRS and CDR2 YFSETQ. This CDR3 spans 17 amino acids. The trim removed 3 bases at V and 8 bases at J, leaving 15 bases unmatched. The CDR3 coding sequence is TGCGCCAGCAGCTCGCAGAGACTAGCGGGGTTCGGCGGAACCCAGTACTTC. Amino acids: CASSSQRLAGFGGTQYF.

The chain recombines TRBV28 with TRBJ1-4; D is uncertain. Germline V gives CDR1 MDHEN, CDR2 SYDVKM. The CDR3 consists of 15 residues. V dropped 5 bases and J dropped 6 bases, with 16 bases sitting between them. In DNA form, the CDR3 reads TGTGCCAGCAGTCCCCCGGCCGGGAGGGATGAAAAACTGTTTTTT. Protein: CASSPPAGRDEKLFF. Together with reference TRBV28 and TRBJ1-4, the CDR3 gives the full variable domain: DVKVTQSSRYLVKRTGEKVFLECVQDMDHENMFWYRQDPGLGLRLIYFSYDVKMKEKGDIPEGYSVSREKKERFSLILESASTNQTSMYLCASSPPAGRDEKLFFGSGTQLSVL.

The gene calls are TRBV30 and TRBJ1-1; 9 bases match TRBD1. The V segment lost 2 bases and the J segment 5 bases; nucleotides outside the gene matches: 9. The CDR3 is made up of 15 amino acids. Germline CDR1 GTSNPN, CDR2 SVGIG (reference sequence). This CDR3 reads CAWSPRDRVGTEAFF. The CDR3 DNA sequence: TGTGCCTGGAGTCCCCGGGACAGGGTCGGAACTGAAGCTTTCTTT.

The CDR3 sequence is CASSLVAGGGYEQYF. The CDR3 coding sequence is TGTGCCAGCAGCTTAGTCGCAGGGGGAGGCTACGAGCAGTACTTC. The rearrangement uses TRBV7-2 and TRBJ2-7, with D tentatively TRBD1 (7 bases). The CDR3 covers 15 residues. V dropped 1 base and J dropped 3 bases, with 13 bases sitting between them. Germline V gene sequence: CDR1 SGHTA, CDR2 FQGNSA.

The chain links TRBV10-3 to TRBJ2-3, with 10 nucleotides matching TRBD1. CDR3 length: 14 residues. Germline-derived CDR1 and CDR2 are ENHRY and SYGVKD. Trimming took 6 bases from V and 2 from J; bases not matched to a gene: 2. CDR3 amino acids: CAIRGQGPTDTQYF. CDR3 DNA: TGTGCCATCAGGGGACAGGGGCCCACAGATACGCAGTATTTT.

The chain couples TRBV11-2 to TRBJ2-7; tentative D call: TRBD1 (6 bases). This CDR3 region has 14 residues. Germline assignment: CDR1 SGHAT and CDR2 FQNNGV. V lost 0 bases to trimming and J lost 7 bases, with 13 bases between them. CDR3 sequence reads: CASSLDPQGWEQYF. CDR3 in DNA: TGTGCCAGCAGCTTAGATCCCCAGGGGTGGGAGCAGTACTTC. The whole variable domain, filled in from reference TRBV11-2 and TRBJ2-7, reads EAGVAQSPRYKIIEKRQSVAFWCNPISGHATLYWYQQILGQGPKLLIQFQNNGVVDDSQLPKDRFSAERLKGVDSTLKIQPAKLEDSAVYLCASSLDPQGWEQYFGPGTRLTVT.

This clone occurred once. V usage is TRBV6-1 and J usage is TRBJ2-1, with 7 bases fitting TRBD2. After removal of 2 bases from V and 12 bases from J, the junction contained 4 bases not matched to a gene. CDR1 and CDR2 (germline): MNHNS, SASEGT. The CDR3 extends over 12 amino acids. The CDR3 is CASSELRLAQFF. CDR3 DNA sequence: TGTGCCAGCAGTGAACTACGACTAGCGCAGTTCTTC.

The gene calls are TRBV28 and TRBJ1-2, with TRBD1 as a possible D gene (6 bases). The germline V and J ends were trimmed by 8 bases and 0 bases, with 10 bases remaining between them. Germline loops: CDR1 MDHEN, CDR2 SYDVKM. The CDR3 covers 13 residues. Written as DNA, the CDR3 is TGTGCCAGCTGGGACAAGGCTAACTATGGCTACACCTTC. Translated, it gives CASWDKANYGYTF.